The subject of this entry is one T cell receptor beta chain. The antigen remains undetermined. PCR primers comprised 60 Vbeta and 13 Jbeta primers. Sequenced by immunoSEQ multiplex PCR; TCRdb stores in-frame clones only, minus some. The sample has about 190,000 clones; over 75% are singletons. This entry comes from a study of cytomegalovirus exposure and HLA in healthy donors. Points from the study as a whole: In an earlier analysis, productive rearrangement rates for most beta V segments clustered near 87% or 30%.

J lost 6 bases, V lost 5 bases, and 6 bases had no gene match. The V gene's germline CDR1 is SGHTA and CDR2 FQGTGA. The CDR3 spans 15 residues. The TCR was taken from a man between 40 and 49 years old in good health and CMV-seropositive. The rearrangement joins TRBV7-3 to TRBJ2-2, with TRBD1 identical over 10 bases. Sequences were obtained from PBMCs. The CDR3 DNA sequence: TGTGCCAGCAGCCAAGGGACAGGGGCCGCCGGGGAGCTGTTTTTT. Amino acids: CASSQGTGAAGELFF.